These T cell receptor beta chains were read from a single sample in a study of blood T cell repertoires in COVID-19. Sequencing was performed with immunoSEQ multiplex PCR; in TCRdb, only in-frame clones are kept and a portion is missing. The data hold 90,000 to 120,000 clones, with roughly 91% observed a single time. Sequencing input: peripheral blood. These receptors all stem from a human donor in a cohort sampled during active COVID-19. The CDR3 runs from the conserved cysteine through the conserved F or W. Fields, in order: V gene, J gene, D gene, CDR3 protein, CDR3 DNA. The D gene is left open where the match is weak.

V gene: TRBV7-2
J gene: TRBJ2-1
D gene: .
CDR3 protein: CASSYPHGEQFF
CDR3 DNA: TGTGCCAGCAGCTACCCCCACGGTGAGCAGTTCTTC

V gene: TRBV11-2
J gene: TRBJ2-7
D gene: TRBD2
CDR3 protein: CASSPRPTGTISYEQYF
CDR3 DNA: TGTGCCAGCAGCCCTAGACCTACCGGGACTATCTCCTACGAGCAGTACTTC

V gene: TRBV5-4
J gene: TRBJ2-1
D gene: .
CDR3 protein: CASSSTRSSYNEQFF
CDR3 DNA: TGTGCCAGCAGCTCGACTCGTAGCTCCTACAATGAGCAGTTCTTC

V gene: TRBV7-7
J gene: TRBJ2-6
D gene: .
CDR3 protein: CASSSIPLNSGANVLTF
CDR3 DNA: TGTGCTAGCAGCTCAATCCCACTTAACTCTGGGGCCAACGTCCTGACTTTC

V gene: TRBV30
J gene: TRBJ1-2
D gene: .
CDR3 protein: CAWSVVGAGGYTF
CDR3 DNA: TGTGCCTGGAGTGTAGTGGGGGCGGGTGGCTACACCTTC

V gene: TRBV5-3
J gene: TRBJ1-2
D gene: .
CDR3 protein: CARSLRERPNYGYTF
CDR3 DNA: TGTGCCAGAAGCCTCCGGGAGCGGCCTAACTATGGCTACACCTTC

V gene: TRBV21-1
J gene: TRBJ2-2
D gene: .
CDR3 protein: CASSKYPFVESPGVQGMNTGELFF
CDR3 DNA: TGTGCCAGCAGCAAATATCCGTTTGTTGAATCACCGGGAGTTCAGGGTATGAACACCGGGGAGCTGTTTTTT

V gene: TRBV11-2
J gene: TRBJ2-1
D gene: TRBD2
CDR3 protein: CASSLPLGTSGSRDNEQFF
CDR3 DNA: TGTGCCAGCAGCTTACCCCTCGGGACTAGCGGGAGTCGTGACAATGAGCAGTTCTTC

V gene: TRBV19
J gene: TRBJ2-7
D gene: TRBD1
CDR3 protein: CASRPAAGQATYEQYF
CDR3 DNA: TGTGCCAGTAGGCCTGCCGCAGGACAGGCTACCTACGAGCAGTACTTC

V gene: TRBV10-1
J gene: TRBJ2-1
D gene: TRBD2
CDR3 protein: CASSATSAYNEQFF
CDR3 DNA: TGCGCCAGCAGTGCGACTAGCGCATACAATGAGCAGTTCTTC

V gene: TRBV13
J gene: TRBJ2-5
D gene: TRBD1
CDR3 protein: CASSSDRGKETQYF
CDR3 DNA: TGTGCCAGCAGCTCGGACAGGGGGAAAGAGACCCAGTACTTC

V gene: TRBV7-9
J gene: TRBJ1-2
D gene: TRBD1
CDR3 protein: CASSSSGGTGFIYGYTF
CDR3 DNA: TGTGCCAGCAGCTCATCCGGCGGGACAGGGTTTATCTATGGCTACACCTTC

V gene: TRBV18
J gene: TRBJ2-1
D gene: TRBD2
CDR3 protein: CASSPRGGSYNEQFF
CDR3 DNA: TGTGCCAGCTCACCACGGGGGGGCTCCTACAATGAGCAGTTCTTC

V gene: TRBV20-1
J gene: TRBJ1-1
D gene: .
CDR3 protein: CSASGRRLTEAFF
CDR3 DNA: TGCAGTGCTAGTGGGAGAAGGTTAACTGAAGCTTTCTTT

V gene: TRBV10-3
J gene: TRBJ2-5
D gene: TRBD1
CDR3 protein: CAICETGEVETQYF
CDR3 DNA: TGTGCCATCTGCGAGACAGGGGAGGTAGAGACCCAGTACTTC

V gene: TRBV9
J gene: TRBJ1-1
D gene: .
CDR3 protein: CASSQGGGNTEAFF
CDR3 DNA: TGTGCCAGCAGTCAAGGGGGTGGGAACACTGAAGCTTTCTTT

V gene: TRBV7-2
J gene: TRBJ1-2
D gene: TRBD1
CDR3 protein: CASRYGPGTGGGNYGYTF
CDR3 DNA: TGTGCCAGCAGATACGGGCCCGGGACAGGGGGCGGTAACTATGGCTACACCTTC

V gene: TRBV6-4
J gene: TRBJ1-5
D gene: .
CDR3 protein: CASSVGRGGNQPQHF
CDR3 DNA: TGTGCCAGCAGTGTCGGCAGGGGTGGCAATCAGCCCCAGCATTTT

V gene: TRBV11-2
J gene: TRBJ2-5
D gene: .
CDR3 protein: CASSFPSFGQETQYF
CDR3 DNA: TGTGCCAGCAGCTTTCCTAGCTTTGGCCAAGAGACCCAGTACTTC

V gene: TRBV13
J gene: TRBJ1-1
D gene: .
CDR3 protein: CASSLGRQLNTEAFF
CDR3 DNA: TGTGCCAGCAGCTTGGGAAGACAGCTGAACACTGAAGCTTTCTTT

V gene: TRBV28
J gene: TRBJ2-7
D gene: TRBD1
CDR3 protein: CASRRTGERTYEQYF
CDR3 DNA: TGTGCCAGCAGACGTACAGGGGAAAGAACCTACGAGCAGTACTTC

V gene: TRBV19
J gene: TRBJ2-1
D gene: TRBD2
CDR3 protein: CASSMTSSYEQFF
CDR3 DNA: TGTGCCAGTAGTATGACTAGCAGCTATGAGCAGTTCTTC

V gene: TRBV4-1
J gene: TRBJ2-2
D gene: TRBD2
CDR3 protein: CASSRAGGNTGELFF
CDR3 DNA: TGCGCCAGCAGCCGGGCGGGGGGGAACACCGGGGAGCTGTTTTTT

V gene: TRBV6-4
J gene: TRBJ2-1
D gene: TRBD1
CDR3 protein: CASSDSTGGNEQFF
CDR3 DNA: TGTGCCAGCAGTGACTCGACAGGGGGCAATGAGCAGTTCTTC